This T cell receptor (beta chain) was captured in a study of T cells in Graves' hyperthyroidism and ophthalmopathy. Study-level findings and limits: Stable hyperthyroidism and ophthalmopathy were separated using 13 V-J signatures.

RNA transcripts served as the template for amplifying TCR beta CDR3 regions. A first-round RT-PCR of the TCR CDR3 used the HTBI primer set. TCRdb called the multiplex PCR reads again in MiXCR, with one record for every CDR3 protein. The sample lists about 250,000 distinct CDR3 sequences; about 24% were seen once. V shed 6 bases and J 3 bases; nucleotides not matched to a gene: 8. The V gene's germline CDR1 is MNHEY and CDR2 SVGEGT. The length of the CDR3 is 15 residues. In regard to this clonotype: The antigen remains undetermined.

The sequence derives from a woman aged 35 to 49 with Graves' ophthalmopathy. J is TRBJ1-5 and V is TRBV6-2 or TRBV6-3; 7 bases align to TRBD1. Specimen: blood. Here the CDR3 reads CASRSPGGINQPQHF. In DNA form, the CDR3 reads TGTGCCAGCAGATCGCCAGGGGGGATCAATCAGCCCCAGCATTTT.